One sample yielded the 24 T cell receptor beta chains listed below, sequenced in a study of Graves' ophthalmopathy and Graves' hyperthyroidism. From RNA, the CDR3 regions of TCR beta chains were amplified and sequenced. An initial RT-PCR round employing HTBI primers preceded a second-round multiplex PCR. TCRdb itself ran the multiplex PCR reads through MiXCR, one entry per CDR3 protein. This sample has some 750,000 distinct CDR3 sequences, with roughly two fifths found just once. The sequencing sample was made of peripheral blood. These receptors all stem from an adult man with Graves' ophthalmopathy.

The chain uses TRBV9 and TRBJ2-5, with 8 bases fitting TRBD2. V lost 4 bases, J lost 3 bases, and 8 bases stayed unmatched. The CDR3 has 15 amino acids. The germline CDR1 and CDR2 sequences are SGDLS and YYNGEE. CDR3 sequence: CASSPSTSGKETQYF. The CDR3 nucleotides are TGTGCCAGCAGCCCAAGTACTAGCGGAAAAGAGACCCAGTACTTC.

The V gene is TRBV19, the J gene TRBJ1-5, with TRBD1 as a possible D gene (5 bases). The V gene lost 6 bases and the J gene lost 7 bases, with 16 bases spanning the gap. Germline CDR1 reads LNHDA; CDR2 reads SQIVND (reference sequence). CDR3 length: 14 amino acids. In nucleotides, the CDR3 is TGTGCCAGTAGGACAAGGGGTATCAGGCAGCCCCAGCATTTT. Amino acid sequence: CASRTRGIRQPQHF.

This clonotype was recorded at least ten times. The chain uses TRBV24-1 and TRBJ1-4, with D possibly matching TRBD1 (6 bases). The length of the CDR3 is 16 residues. Germline values: CDR1 KGHDR, CDR2 SFDVKD. Trimming shortened V by 3 bases and J by 7 bases, and 17 bases separated the two germline ends. The CDR3 DNA reads TGTGCCACCAGTGATCCCACAGGGTCGCACGGTGAAAAACTGTTTTTT. This codes for CATSDPTGSHGEKLFF.

The chain recombines TRBV25-1 with TRBJ2-2; D possibly matches TRBD1 or TRBD2 (5 bases each). Germline lookup yields CDR1 MGHDK and CDR2 SYGVNS. The length of the CDR3 is 13 residues. The V end lost 2 bases, the J end lost 13 bases, and 14 bases lay between the germline ends. The CDR3 bases are TGTGCCAGCAGTGAACTGGGGCCAGGGAGGCTGTTTTTT. This sequence encodes CASSELGPGRLFF.

J is TRBJ1-3 and V is TRBV9, with D unclear. Germline V gene sequence: CDR1 SGDLS, CDR2 YYNGEE. V was clipped by 4 bases and J by 0 bases, with 26 bases between them. CDR3 size: 20 residues. CDR3 nucleotides: TGTGCCAGCAGCCCGTGGGGAGGAGTCTTCTCCTTAAGCTCTGGAAACACCATATATTTT. Its protein is CASSPWGGVFSLSSGNTIYF.

This clonotype was counted many times. The gene calls are TRBV9 and TRBJ1-6; possibly TRBD1 for D (6 bases). V was cut by 3 bases and J by 9 bases, with 13 bases left in between. Germline CDR1 SGDLS, CDR2 YYNGEE. The CDR3 runs to 14 residues. In nucleotides, the CDR3 is TGTGCCAGCAGCGCCCGGACAGTGGGTTCACCCCTCCACTTT. Encoded protein: CASSARTVGSPLHF.

This clonotype was seen many times. This chain uses TRBV10-2 with TRBJ2-5; D not certain. The CDR3 contains 13 residues. The V end lost 3 bases, the J end lost 1 base, and 6 bases lay between the germline ends. The germline CDR1 and CDR2 sequences are WSHSY and SAAADI. The CDR3 DNA reads as TGCGCCAGCAGTGAAACCCTCCAAGAGACCCAGTACTTC. This codes for CASSETLQETQYF.

The rearrangement links TRBV11-1 to TRBJ2-6; D gene uncertain. The CDR3 is 18 amino acids. The germline gives CDR1 SGHAT, CDR2 FQDESV (reference sequence). The germline V and J ends were trimmed by 5 bases and 0 bases, with 17 bases remaining between them. The CDR3 sequence: CASSKGRNQPSGANVLTF. The DNA of the CDR3 is TGTGCCAGCAGCAAAGGACGTAACCAACCCTCTGGGGCCAACGTCCTGACTTTC.

This chain uses TRBV7-9 with TRBJ1-1; D is undetermined. CDR1 SEHNR and CDR2 FQNEAQ come from the germline V gene (reference sequence). V lost 3 bases, J lost 8 bases, and 13 bases lay in between. There are 13 residues in the CDR3. The CDR3 nucleotides are TGTGCCAGCAGCTTCGACGGCCACGGGGAAGCTTTCTTT. Translated: CASSFDGHGEAFF.

There are many counts of this clonotype. The rearrangement links TRBV29-1 to TRBJ1-3, with D unclear. The CDR3 has 14 residues. CDR1 is SQVTM and CDR2 is ANQGSEA in the germline V gene. Trimming took 3 bases from V and 0 from J, leaving 9 bases between them. The CDR3 reads CSVDVESSGNTIYF. The CDR3 DNA reads TGCAGCGTTGATGTCGAGAGCTCTGGAAACACCATATATTTT.

This clonotype occurred many times. This chain connects TRBV11-2 to TRBJ1-5; D uncertain. Germline CDR1 and CDR2: SGHAT and FQNNGV. V was shortened by 1 base and J by 3 bases, with 4 bases between the two germline ends. This CDR3 is 13 amino acids long. This CDR3 reads CASSLVVNQPQHF. CDR3 sequence (DNA): TGTGCCAGCAGCTTAGTGGTCAATCAGCCCCAGCATTTT.

This clonotype was found many times. The chain uses TRBV29-1 and TRBJ2-5, with D tentatively TRBD1 or TRBD2 (7 bases each). The V end lost 6 bases, the J end lost 7 bases, and 18 bases lay between the germline ends. This CDR3 region has 13 residues. CDR1 is SQVTM, CDR2 ANQGSEA, per germline. The CDR3 DNA is TGCAGCGTAGGTGACAGGGACTACGGGACCCAGTACTTC. Amino acids: CSVGDRDYGTQYF.

This clonotype has more than one count but fewer than ten. One end of the junction fails to match germline, which may point to a read error. The chain links TRBV7-9 to TRBJ1-1; unclear D gene. In germline, CDR1 is SEHNR, CDR2 FQNEAQ (reference sequence). The CDR3 runs 12 residues. The CDR3: CASSLNWSEASF. The CDR3 DNA follows: TGTGCCAGCAGCTTAAACTGGTCTGAAGCTTCCTTT.

The chain couples TRBV25-1 to TRBJ2-2; D gene ambiguous. This CDR3 region has 14 residues. Germline CDR1 and CDR2: MGHDK and SYGVNS. V was pared by 2 bases and J by 3 bases, with 7 bases between. The CDR3, as DNA: TGTGCCAGCAGTGAAGGGCCTTACACCGGGGAGCTGTTTTTT. Amino acids: CASSEGPYTGELFF.

The chain employs TRBV2 and TRBJ1-4; tentatively, D is TRBD1 (6 bases). The germline V and J ends were trimmed by 1 base and 7 bases, with 13 bases remaining between them. CDR1 is SNHLY, CDR2 FYNNEI, per germline. The CDR3 covers 15 residues. CDR3 loop: CASSEGGGGGEKLFF. Here the CDR3 DNA reads TGTGCCAGCAGTGAAGGGGGAGGGGGGGGTGAAAAACTGTTTTTT.

V is TRBV30 and J is TRBJ1-1; maybe TRBD1 (5 bases). This CDR3 has 15 amino acids. CDR1 is GTSNPN and CDR2 is SVGIG in the germline V gene (reference sequence). V was pared by 2 bases and J by 2 bases, with 15 bases between. CDR3 sequence reads: CAWSTTRQGNTEAFF. The CDR3 DNA reads as TGTGCCTGGAGTACGACGCGGCAGGGCAACACTGAAGCTTTCTTT.

The chain uses TRBV4-3 and TRBJ1-2; D is uncertain. Trimming removed 1 base at V and 3 bases at J, with 9 bases between. In germline, CDR1 is LGHNA, CDR2 YSLEER. The CDR3 contains 14 residues. The DNA of the CDR3 is TGCGCCAGCAGCCAAGGTGCGAGTTACTATGGCTACACCTTC. The encoded protein is CASSQGASYYGYTF.

This clonotype was seen at least ten times. V and J are TRBV4-3 and TRBJ1-6; D is ambiguous. There are 12 residues in the CDR3. The germline V gene has CDR1 LGHNA and CDR2 YSLEER. Deletions cut 1 base from V and 9 bases from J, with 4 bases between. The CDR3 DNA reads as TGCGCCAGCAGCCAAGGAACTTCACCCCTCCACTTT. Translation: CASSQGTSPLHF.

Notes on this clonotype: A read error may be the cause here, since a much bigger clone is one base away. V gene TRBV19 combines with J gene TRBJ1-2; D is possibly TRBD1 (5 bases). V shed 8 bases and J shed 6 bases, with 22 bases lying between them. The CDR3 spans 15 residues. Germline lookup yields CDR1 LNHDA and CDR2 SQIVND (reference sequence). CDR3 amino acids: CASSDGGFARHGYTF. CDR3 DNA sequence: TGTGCCAGTTCGGATGGGGGGTTTGCCCGCCATGGCTACACCTTC.

V and J are TRBV11-2 and TRBJ2-7; 9 bases match TRBD2. The germline V gene has CDR1 SGHAT and CDR2 FQNNGV. Trimming at V came to 0 bases and at J to 0 bases, leaving 3 bases not matched to a gene. CDR3 length equals 16 residues. The CDR3 here is CASSLDSGGSSYEQYF. The CDR3 bases are TGTGCCAGCAGCTTAGATAGCGGGGGAAGCTCCTACGAGCAGTACTTC.

V gene TRBV29-1 combines with J gene TRBJ2-7, with 7 bases that match TRBD1. CDR1 and CDR2 from the germline V gene are SQVTM and ANQGSEA. The CDR3 loop spans 11 amino acids. With V trimmed by 8 bases and J by 5 bases, 6 bases remained unmatched. In nucleotides, the CDR3 is TGCAGCTTAAGTACAGGGGACGAGCAGTACTTC. This encodes CSLSTGDEQYF.

Worth noting for this clonotype: A much larger clone differs by one base, so this may be a read error. The gene calls are TRBV25-1 and TRBJ1-4; 10 bases are shared with TRBD1. CDR3 length: 15 residues. The germline CDR1 and CDR2 sequences are MGHDK and SYGVNS. The V segment lost 6 bases and the J segment 3 bases; nucleotides outside the gene matches: 4. The CDR3 protein is CASSPGTGANEKLFF. CDR3 coding DNA: TGTGCCAGCAGCCCCGGGACAGGGGCTAATGAAAAACTGTTTTTT.

This clonotype was seen repeatedly, ten times or more. The chain is built from TRBV11-2 and TRBJ1-2; D call uncertain. This CDR3 comprises 13 residues. Trimming took off 1 base at V and 7 bases at J, with 10 bases between the two ends. The germline gives CDR1 SGHAT, CDR2 FQNNGV. This chain's CDR3 is CASSLGLESGYTF. CDR3 in DNA: TGTGCCAGCAGCTTAGGGCTAGAGAGTGGCTACACCTTC.

The chain links TRBV24-1 to TRBJ1-5, with 10 bases lining up with TRBD1. The CDR3 runs 16 residues. CDR1 and CDR2 (germline): KGHDR, SFDVKD. V lost 11 bases and J lost 5; bases outside the gene matches: 14. As DNA, the CDR3 is TGTGCCAGCAGCAGTGACCTAGGGACAGGGGATCAGCCCCAGCATTTT. It is translated as CASSSDLGTGDQPQHF.